These 2 T cell receptor beta chains share one sample of origin, sequenced in a study of T cells expressing NK-cell markers. TCRdb derives one entry per CDR3 protein from the 5' RACE reads, leaving out DNA. This repertoire includes some 460,000 distinct CDR3 sequences. What was sequenced was blood T cells: a sorted CD56 or NKG2C T cell subset, CD4+ or CD8+ T cells, or bulk PBMC T cells (not recorded which). Every receptor here comes from a woman aged 45-60 years in good health.

CDR3: CASSHGLWRANTGELFF. The V gene is TRBV5-1, the J gene TRBJ2-2. The germline gives CDR1 SGHRS, CDR2 YFSETQ. CDR3 length equals 17 residues.

The gene calls are TRBV10-3 and TRBJ2-5; TCRdb's D gene call, TRBD1, goes unchecked for lack of DNA. Germline lookup yields CDR1 ENHRY and CDR2 SYGVKD. The CDR3 loop spans 16 amino acids. The CDR3 spells CAISEGGATGRVTQYF.